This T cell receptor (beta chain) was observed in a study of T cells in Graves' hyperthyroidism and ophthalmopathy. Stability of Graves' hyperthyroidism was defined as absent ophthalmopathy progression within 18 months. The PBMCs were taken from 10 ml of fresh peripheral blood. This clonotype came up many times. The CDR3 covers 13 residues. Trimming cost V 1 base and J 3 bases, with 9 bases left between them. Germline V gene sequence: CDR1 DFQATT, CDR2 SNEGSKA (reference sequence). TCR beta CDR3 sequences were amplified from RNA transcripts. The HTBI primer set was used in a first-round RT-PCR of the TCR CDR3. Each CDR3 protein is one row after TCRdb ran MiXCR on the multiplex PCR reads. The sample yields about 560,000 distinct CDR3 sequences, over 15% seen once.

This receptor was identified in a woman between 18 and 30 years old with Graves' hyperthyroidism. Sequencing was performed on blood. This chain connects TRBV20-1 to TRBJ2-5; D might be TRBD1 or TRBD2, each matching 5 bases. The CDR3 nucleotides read TGCAGTGCTAGAGCGGGGCTGAAAGAGACCCAGTACTTC. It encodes CSARAGLKETQYF.